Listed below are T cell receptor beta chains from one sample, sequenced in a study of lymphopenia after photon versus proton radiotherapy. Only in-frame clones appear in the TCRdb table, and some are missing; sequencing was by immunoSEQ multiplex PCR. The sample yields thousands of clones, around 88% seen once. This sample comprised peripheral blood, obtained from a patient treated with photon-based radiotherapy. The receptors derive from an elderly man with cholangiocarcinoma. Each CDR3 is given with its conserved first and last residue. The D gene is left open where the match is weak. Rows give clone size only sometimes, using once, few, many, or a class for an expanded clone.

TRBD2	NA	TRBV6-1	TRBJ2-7	TGTACCAGCACCCTGGAGCGGGGGGGCCCCTACGAGCAGTACTTC	CTSTLERGGPYEQYF
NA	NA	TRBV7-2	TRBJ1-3	TGTGCCAGCAGCTTTCCAGGAAACACCATATATTTT	CASSFPGNTIYF
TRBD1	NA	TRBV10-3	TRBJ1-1	TGTGCCATCAAGGCCGGGACAGGGGGTGGCACTGAAGCTTTCTTT	CAIKAGTGGGTEAFF
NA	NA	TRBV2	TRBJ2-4	TGTGCCAGCAGTGAGTCCGGCCAGGCACCTCTCGCCAAAAACATTCAGTACTTC	CASSESGQAPLAKNIQYF
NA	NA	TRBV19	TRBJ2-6	TGTGCCAGTAGGTTCTCTGGGGCCAACGTCCTGACTTTC	CASRFSGANVLTF
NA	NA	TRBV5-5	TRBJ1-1	TGTGCCAGCAGTTCTAGCCGAGTTATGAACACTGAAGCTTTCTTT	CASSSSRVMNTEAFF
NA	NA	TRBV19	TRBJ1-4	TGTGCCAGCGGACCCGGACACCGGGCGAGGGAAAAACTGTTTTTT	CASGPGHRAREKLFF
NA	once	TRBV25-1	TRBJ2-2	TGTGCCAGCAGTGGGGGATTTGGCAGGGGACCCACCGGGGAGCTGTTTTTT	CASSGGFGRGPTGELFF
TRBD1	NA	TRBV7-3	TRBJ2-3	TGTGCCAGCAGCTCTACAGGGGACGGCACAGATACGCAGTATTTT	CASSSTGDGTDTQYF
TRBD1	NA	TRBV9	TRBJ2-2	TGTGCCAGCAGCTTCCTAGGGGGCGGCACCGGGGAGCTGTTTTTT	CASSFLGGGTGELFF
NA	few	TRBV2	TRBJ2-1	TGTGCCAGCAGTGTCGCGGGATATGAGCAGTTCTTC	CASSVAGYEQFF
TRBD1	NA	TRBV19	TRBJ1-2	TGTGCCAGTAGGGAGACAGGGGGATCTGCCGGGGGCTACACCTTC	CASRETGGSAGGYTF
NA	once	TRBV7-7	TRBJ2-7	TGTGCCAGCAGCTACGGGACCGGTGAGAAGCAGTACTTC	CASSYGTGEKQYF
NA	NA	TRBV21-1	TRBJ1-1	TGTGCCAGCAGTGAGGATATAGCAATTCGCACTGAAGCTTTCTTT	CASSEDIAIRTEAFF
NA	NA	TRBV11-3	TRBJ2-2	TGTGCCAGCAGCTTAAGCCTGAACACCGGGGAGCTGTTTTTT	CASSLSLNTGELFF
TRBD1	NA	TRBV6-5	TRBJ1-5	TGTGCCAGCAGCCTCGGGACAGCTAGCAATCAGCCCCAGCATTTT	CASSLGTASNQPQHF
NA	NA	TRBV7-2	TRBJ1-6	TGTGCCAGCAGCCCCAGTTATAATTCACCCCTCCACTTT	CASSPSYNSPLHF
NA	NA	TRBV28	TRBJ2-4	TGTGCCAGCAGCAGTTTGATGGTTGGCAAAAACATTCAGTACTTC	CASSSLMVGKNIQYF
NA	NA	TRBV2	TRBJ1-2	TGTGCCAGCAGCGTCGGGGCAGGGGATTTAAACTATGGCTACACCTTC	CASSVGAGDLNYGYTF
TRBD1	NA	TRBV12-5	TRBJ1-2	TGTGCTAGTGGTTTGGACACAGGGGTGGGAGGCTACACCTTC	CASGLDTGVGGYTF
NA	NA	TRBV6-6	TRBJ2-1	TGTGCCAGCAGTTACGGGCAGAATGAGCAGTTCTTC	CASSYGQNEQFF
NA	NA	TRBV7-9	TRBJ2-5	TGTGCCAGCAGCCCGCACAGGGGGAGGGAAGAGACCCAGTACTTC	CASSPHRGREETQYF
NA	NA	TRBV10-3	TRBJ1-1	TGTGCCATCAGTGATTTAGTTTGGGACGGGAAGTTT	CAISDLVWDGKF
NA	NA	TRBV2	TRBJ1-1	TGTGCCAGCAGTGAAGCAGGCCGCCTCGGGAACACTGAAGCTTTCTTT	CASSEAGRLGNTEAFF
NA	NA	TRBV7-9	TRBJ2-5	TGTGCCAGCAGCCCCCAAGAGACCCAGTACTTC	CASSPQETQYF
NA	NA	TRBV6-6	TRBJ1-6	TGTGCCAGCCGTAATGTGGCGGATTCACCCCTCCACTTT	CASRNVADSPLHF
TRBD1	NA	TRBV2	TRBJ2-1	TGTGCCAGCAGAGGTCCCTTGAACAACGGACAGGGGGGGATTGAGCAGTTCTTC	CASRGPLNNGQGGIEQFF
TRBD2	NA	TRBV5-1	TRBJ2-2	TGCGCCAGCAGCTTGCTGAGCGGGGGAAACACCGGGGAGCTGTTTTTT	CASSLLSGGNTGELFF
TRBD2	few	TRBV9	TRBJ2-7	TGTGCCAGCAGCGTAGGGCCTAGCGGCTCCTACGAGCAGTACTTC	CASSVGPSGSYEQYF
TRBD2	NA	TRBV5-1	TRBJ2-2	TGCGCCAGCAGCTTGGATCCGCTAGCGGGGGACGGGGAGCTGTTTTTT	CASSLDPLAGDGELFF
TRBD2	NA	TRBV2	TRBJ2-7	TGTGCCAGCGCGGGGGACTCCTACGAGCAGTACTTC	CASAGDSYEQYF
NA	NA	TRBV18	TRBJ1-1	TGTGCCAGCTCACCACTGGGGCTAGACACTGAAGCTTTCTTT	CASSPLGLDTEAFF
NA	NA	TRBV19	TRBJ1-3	TGTGCCGGTGGGGGGATGAGCTCTGGAAACACCATATATTTT	CAGGGMSSGNTIYF
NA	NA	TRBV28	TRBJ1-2	TGTGCCAGCAGCCCCGTTGGTACAGGGATCTTAGGGTATGGCTACACCTTC	CASSPVGTGILGYGYTF
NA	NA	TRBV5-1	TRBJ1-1	TGCGCCAGCAGGCCACAGGTTAACACTGAAGCTTTCTTT	CASRPQVNTEAFF
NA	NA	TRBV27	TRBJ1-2	TGTGCCAGCAGTTCCACAGGGAACTATGGCTACACCTTC	CASSSTGNYGYTF
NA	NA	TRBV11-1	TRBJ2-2	TGTGCCAGCAGCTTTTTAGGGGCGCGGGGGGAGCTGTTTTTT	CASSFLGARGELFF
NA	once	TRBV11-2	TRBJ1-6	TGTGCCAGCAGCTTTTCCGGGCCTAATTCACCCCTCCACTTT	CASSFSGPNSPLHF
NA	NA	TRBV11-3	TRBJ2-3	TGTGCCAGCAGCCCCGGGACTGTTAGAGATACGCAGTATTTT	CASSPGTVRDTQYF
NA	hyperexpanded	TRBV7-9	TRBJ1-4	TGTGCCAGCAGCTTGCGCAGGGAGGATGAAAAACTGTTTTTT	CASSLRREDEKLFF
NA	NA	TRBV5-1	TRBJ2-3	TGCGCCAGCAGCTTTACGACAAGCGCAGATACGCAGTATTTT	CASSFTTSADTQYF